The 11 T cell receptor beta chains presented below share a single source sample, sequenced in a study of T cells after yellow fever vaccination. TCRdb reprocessed the 5' RACE reads via MiXCR and lists one record per CDR3 protein. This sample has roughly 400,000 distinct CDR3 sequences, with over 15% found just once. Source: PBMCs, taken before the yellow fever booster vaccination. The origin of the receptors is a man aged 18 to 29 who received the YFV17D yellow fever vaccine.

This clonotype was counted many times. A read error may account for a junction end that differs from germline. V usage is TRBV7-9 and J usage is TRBJ1-2; D is undetermined. Germline assignment: CDR1 SEHNR and CDR2 FQNEAQ (reference sequence). This CDR3 contains 12 residues. Written as DNA, the CDR3 is TGTGCCAGCAGCTCAAGATTTACATTCCTATTCTTC. This codes for CASSSRFTFLFF.

This chain links TRBV4-2 with TRBJ1-1; D is ambiguous. Trimming removed 4 bases from V and 4 bases from J, with 13 bases in between. This CDR3 spans 14 amino acids. Germline V CDR1 and CDR2: LGHNA, YNFKEQ. The CDR3 reads CASSPLPGSTEAFF. CDR3 DNA: TGTGCCAGCAGCCCCCTACCGGGGAGCACTGAAGCTTTCTTT.

This clonotype was observed a handful of times. The V call is TRBV6-6, the J call TRBJ1-2; tentative D call: TRBD1 (5 bases). From germline, CDR1 is MNHNY and CDR2 SVGAGI (reference sequence). The CDR3 sequence is 14 residues long. Trimming took off 7 bases at V and 6 bases at J, with 18 bases between the two ends. CDR3 DNA sequence: TGTGCCAGCAATCTTGGGACGTTTGAGGATGGCTACACCTTC. Residues: CASNLGTFEDGYTF.

V gene TRBV20-1 combines with J gene TRBJ1-6, with D unclear. The germline CDR1 and CDR2 sequences are DFQATT and SNEGSKA (reference sequence). CDR3 length: 16 amino acids. Trimming removed 0 bases at V and 7 bases at J, with 16 bases between. In DNA, the CDR3 is TGCAGTGCTAGAGATCCCCTCGGCGGAGGGAATTCACCCCTCCACTTT. Translating it yields CSARDPLGGGNSPLHF.

The chain uses TRBV7-4 and TRBJ2-3; unclear D gene. V was cut by 8 bases and J by 7 bases, with 16 bases left in between. This CDR3 is 13 amino acids long. CDR1 and CDR2 from the germline V gene are SGHVT and SQSDAQ. CDR3 sequence reads: CASCSRSSHTQYF. The CDR3 nucleotides are TGTGCCAGCTGTTCGCGTAGTTCACATACGCAGTATTTT.

V gene TRBV9 combines with J gene TRBJ2-3; tentative D call: TRBD2 (6 bases). The CDR3 sequence is 15 residues long. V was cut by 2 bases and J by 2 bases, with 12 bases left in between. The V gene's germline CDR1 is SGDLS and CDR2 YYNGEE. CDR3 loop: CASSVTSIPTDTQYF. The DNA of the CDR3 is TGTGCCAGCAGCGTCACTAGCATCCCCACAGATACGCAGTATTTT.

The chain links TRBV18 to TRBJ2-7, with D tentatively TRBD1 (5 bases). Germline V gene data show CDR1 as KGHSH and CDR2 as LQKENI. CDR3 length: 14 residues. Deletions cut 1 base from V and 0 bases from J, with 7 bases between. The CDR3 coding sequence is TGTGCCAGCTCACCACAGCAGGGCTCCTACGAGCAGTACGTC. Translation gives CASSPQQGSYEQYV.

The V gene is TRBV5-1, the J gene TRBJ2-1; TRBD2 agrees at 7 bases. Trimming took 4 bases from V and 0 from J; bases not matched to a gene: 7. This CDR3 has 16 residues. CDR1 and CDR2 (germline): SGHRS, YFSETQ. The CDR3 spells CASSPGGVSSYNEQFF. CDR3 sequence (DNA): TGCGCCAGCAGCCCTGGGGGGGTCAGCTCCTACAATGAGCAGTTCTTC.

This clonotype occurred a few times. The CDR3 DNA reads TGTGCCAGCAGCTTAGTGACAGGGTACACCGGGGAGCTGTTTTTT. Its translation is CASSLVTGYTGELFF. The rearrangement uses TRBV7-2 and TRBJ2-2, with TRBD1 matching over 7 bases. Germline-derived CDR1 and CDR2 are SGHTA and FQGNSA. After removal of 1 base from V and 3 bases from J, the junction contained 2 bases not matched to a gene. The CDR3 spans 15 residues.

This clonotype was observed a few times. The J gene is TRBJ1-1, the V gene TRBV29-1; D is undetermined. This CDR3 is 13 amino acids long. Germline CDR1 and CDR2: SQVTM and ANQGSEA. Trimming removed 6 bases from V and 3 bases from J, with 14 bases in between. CDR3 region: CSVTWALDTEAFF. The CDR3 DNA reads TGCAGCGTAACTTGGGCGCTGGACACTGAAGCTTTCTTT.

The chain combines TRBV20-1 with TRBJ1-5, with a possible D match to TRBD1 (6 bases). The length of the CDR3 is 16 residues. Germline V CDR1 and CDR2: DFQATT, SNEGSKA (reference sequence). Trimming removed 1 base at V and 2 bases at J, with 15 bases between. DNA of the CDR3: TGCAGTGCTAGAGTTCCAGGGGAGGTGGGCAATCAGCCCCAGCATTTT. Protein product: CSARVPGEVGNQPQHF.